Listed here are 21 T cell receptor beta chains from one sample, sequenced in a study of molecular identifiers for immune sequencing clone quantification. MiXCR, applied by TCRdb to the PCR reads, yields one record per CDR3 protein. The sample comprises 400,000 to 600,000 distinct CDR3 sequences, about 21% of which are singletons, and 0.65% to 0.95% rests with the top ten. Sequenced: naive CD8+ T cells from blood, with Jurkat cell RNA spiked in. Regarding subset: FACS-sorted CD8+CD4-CCR7+CD45RA+ naive T cells. These receptors came from a human donor in good health. Some libraries in this study had Jurkat cell RNA spiked in.

This rearrangement joins TRBV19 to TRBJ2-1; 11 bases are a match to TRBD2. This CDR3 is built from 14 residues. The germline V gene has CDR1 LNHDA and CDR2 SQIVND (reference sequence). The J segment lost 8 bases and the V segment lost 1 base, leaving 1 base of the junction unmatched. The CDR3 bases are TGTGCCAGTAGTATAGTTAGCGGGGGGGATGAGCAGTTCTTC. This sequence encodes CASSIVSGGDEQFF. Variable domain in full (rest from reference TRBV19 and TRBJ2-1): DGGITQSPKYLFRKEGQNVTLSCEQNLNHDAMYWYRQDPGQGLRLIYYSQIVNDFQKGDIAEGYSVSREKKESFPLTVTSAQKNPTAFYLCASSIVSGGDEQFFGPGTRLTVL.

The chain couples TRBV25-1 to TRBJ2-7; D possibly corresponds to TRBD1 (6 bases). Trimming pared 2 bases from V and 4 bases from J, leaving 9 bases between. The germline CDR1 and CDR2 sequences are MGHDK and SYGVNS. This CDR3 is 13 amino acids long. Here the CDR3 reads CASSEPGQYEQYF. DNA of the CDR3: TGTGCCAGCAGTGAACCCGGACAGTACGAGCAGTACTTC.

This clonotype was observed a few times. The genes are TRBV27 and TRBJ2-7; TRBD2 matches 7 bases. CDR1 is MNHEY, CDR2 SMNVEV, per germline (reference sequence). Losses at the gene ends were 8 bases for V and 3 bases for J; bases not matched to a gene: 13. The CDR3 has 15 residues. Written as DNA, the CDR3 is TGTGCCAGCGGTTATGTAGGGGACTATCTCTACGAGCAGTACTTC. Its translation is CASGYVGDYLYEQYF.

This chain connects TRBV12-3 or TRBV12-4 to TRBJ2-5; 9 bases map to TRBD2. Trimming took 3 bases from V and 2 from J; bases not matched to a gene: 16. The length of the CDR3 is 19 residues. The CDR3 DNA sequence: TGTGCCAGCAGTTTGGGTTATCTCCCGACTAGCGGAATACAAGAGACCCAGTACTTC. Translation: CASSLGYLPTSGIQETQYF.

Concerning this clonotype: An end of the junction differs from the germline gene, which may be a read error. The chain employs TRBV4-3 and TRBJ1-3; D call uncertain. The CDR3 has 15 residues. Germline V gene lookup returns CDR1 LGHNA and CDR2 YSLEER. The CDR3 region has the DNA TGCGCCAGCAGCCAAGAACAGTTCTCTAGAAACACCATATATTTT. Translation gives CASSQEQFSRNTIYF.

This clonotype appeared a few times. This rearrangement joins TRBV2 to TRBJ2-1, with 8 bases fitting TRBD1. In germline, CDR1 is SNHLY, CDR2 FYNNEI. The CDR3 consists of 13 residues. The V gene end was trimmed by 4 bases and the J gene end by 6 bases; junction bases not matched to a gene: 2. CDR3 sequence (DNA): TGTGCCAGCAGTGGACAGGGGCTCAATGAGCAGTTCTTC. Translating it yields CASSGQGLNEQFF.

The chain carries TRBV30 and TRBJ1-1, with 7 bases identical to TRBD1. The CDR3 runs 12 residues. J was trimmed by 11 bases and V by 3 bases; bases with no gene match: 9. Germline CDR1 and CDR2: GTSNPN and SVGIG (reference sequence). This chain's CDR3 is CAWRGRQGVAFF. DNA of the CDR3: TGTGCCTGGAGGGGTAGACAGGGTGTGGCTTTCTTT.

This clonotype was picked up many times. The V and J genes are TRBV2 and TRBJ2-5; tentatively, D is TRBD1 (5 bases). The germline gives CDR1 SNHLY, CDR2 FYNNEI. The CDR3 loop spans 14 amino acids. The V end lost 2 bases, the J end lost 4 bases, and 11 bases lay between the germline ends. This chain's CDR3 is CASSEPRAAETQYF. The CDR3 region has the DNA TGTGCCAGCAGTGAACCCAGGGCCGCAGAGACCCAGTACTTC.

This chain uses TRBV27 with TRBJ2-5; 11 bases map to TRBD1. The CDR3 has 16 amino acids. The germline V gene has CDR1 MNHEY and CDR2 SMNVEV (reference sequence). The V and J ends lost 2 bases and 5 bases, in that order; junction bases with no gene match: 7. The CDR3 sequence: CASSLGTGTGGETQYF. DNA for the CDR3: TGTGCCAGCAGTTTAGGCACCGGGACAGGGGGGGAGACCCAGTACTTC.

This clonotype was found many times. The J gene is TRBJ1-4, the V gene TRBV23-1; D is unclear. Being an ORF, TRBV23-1 has a function that is uncertain. The CDR3 consists of 16 residues. V dropped 2 bases and J dropped 2 bases, with 12 bases sitting between them. In nucleotides, the CDR3 is TGCGCCAGCAGTCAACTTTGGGGATATACTAATGAAAAACTGTTTTTT. This encodes CASSQLWGYTNEKLFF.

This clonotype was counted only a few times. The chain carries TRBV6-2 or TRBV6-3 and TRBJ2-7; 9 nucleotides agree with TRBD1. J gave up 2 bases and V 7 bases, and 9 bases lay outside the gene matches. This CDR3 has 15 amino acids. Germline V CDR1 and CDR2: MNHEY, SVGEGT. CDR3 nucleotides: TGTGCCAGCAATGAACCGGGACAGGGACCCTACGAGCAGTACTTC. It encodes CASNEPGQGPYEQYF.

This clonotype was picked up a small number of times. The rearrangement joins TRBV12-5 to TRBJ2-3, with TRBD2 identical over 8 bases. Trimming at V came to 7 bases and at J to 0 bases, leaving 6 bases not matched to a gene. The CDR3 sequence is 15 residues long. Per germline, CDR1 LGHNT and CDR2 FRNRAP. The CDR3 region has the DNA TGTGCTAGTGCCTTAAGCGGGGGCAGCACAGATACGCAGTATTTT. As protein: CASALSGGSTDTQYF.

In the case of this clonotype: This is likely a read error, given that the CDR3 carries no conserved phenylalanine or tryptophan at its end. The chain combines TRBV6-2 or TRBV6-3 with TRBJ2-2; D remains ambiguous. This CDR3 has 16 residues. CDR1 MNHEY and CDR2 SVGEGT come from the germline V gene. The V end was cut by 5 bases, the J end by 1 base, with 14 bases between. The CDR3 is CASSAWAGLNTGELFS. CDR3 DNA sequence: TGTGCCAGCAGTGCATGGGCAGGCTTGAACACCGGGGAGCTGTTTTCT.

The table lists this clonotype with many counts. CDR3 bases: TGTGCCAGCAGTCCCCGTTGGGACAGGGAGGACGAGCAGTACTTC. Translation gives CASSPRWDREDEQYF. The V and J genes are TRBV28 and TRBJ2-7, with 9 bases aligning to TRBD1. V was pared by 5 bases and J by 5 bases, with 10 bases of the junction left unmatched. Germline CDR1 reads MDHEN; CDR2 reads SYDVKM. There are 15 residues in the CDR3. Drawing the rest from reference TRBV28 and TRBJ2-7, the complete variable domain is DVKVTQSSRYLVKRTGEKVFLECVQDMDHENMFWYRQDPGLGLRLIYFSYDVKMKEKGDIPEGYSVSREKKERFSLILESASTNQTSMYLCASSPRWDREDEQYFGPGTRLTVT.

This clonotype was seen repeatedly, ten times or more. The chain joins TRBV29-1 to TRBJ2-7; possible D gene TRBD2, 6 bases. Germline CDR1 and CDR2: SQVTM and ANQGSEA. The CDR3 contains 15 residues. V dropped 2 bases and J dropped 2 bases, with 16 bases sitting between them. Here the CDR3 DNA reads TGCAGCGTTGAAAGGTCGGGGGAGAGGGCCTACGAGCAGTACTTC. This translates into CSVERSGERAYEQYF.

This clonotype came up a few times. This sequence joins TRBV25-1 and TRBJ1-2; 7 bases line up with TRBD1. Germline assignment: CDR1 MGHDK and CDR2 SYGVNS. The CDR3 has 17 residues. The junction had 11 bases not matched to a gene; V was cut back by 2 bases and J by 2 bases. CDR3 residues: CASSEGPADRLNYGYTF. The DNA of the CDR3 is TGTGCCAGCAGTGAAGGGCCCGCGGACAGGTTGAACTATGGCTACACCTTC.

This clonotype was counted at least ten times. The CDR3 region is CASSEATGVSQPQHF. The CDR3 region has the DNA TGTGCCAGCAGTGAAGCAACAGGGGTCTCTCAGCCCCAGCATTTT. The chain has TRBV2 and TRBJ1-5; 7 bases map to TRBD1. This CDR3 is built from 15 residues. The ends lost 0 bases at V and 6 bases at J; junction bases unmatched: 5. From germline, CDR1 is SNHLY and CDR2 FYNNEI. The full variable domain, in which reference TRBV2 and TRBJ1-5 provide the parts outside the CDR3, is EPEVTQTPSHQVTQMGQEVILRCVPISNHLYFYWYRQILGQKVEFLVSFYNNEISEKSEIFDDQFSVERPDGSNFTLKIRSTKLEDSAMYFCASSEATGVSQPQHFGDGTRLSIL.

This clonotype was seen a few times. This rearrangement joins TRBV25-1 to TRBJ1-2; D may be TRBD1 (5 bases). This CDR3 has 16 residues. Trimming removed 6 bases from V and 2 bases from J, with 19 bases in between. In germline, CDR1 is MGHDK, CDR2 SYGVNS. Here the CDR3 reads CASSRTIRNLNYGYTF. For the CDR3, the DNA is TGTGCCAGCAGCAGGACAATCCGGAATCTCAACTATGGCTACACCTTC.

This clonotype was recorded at least ten times. The chain joins TRBV7-6 to TRBJ1-6; D gene unclear. V lost 5 bases to trimming and J lost 1 base, with 12 bases between them. Germline CDR1 SGHVS, CDR2 FNYEAQ. CDR3 length: 16 amino acids. CDR3 sequence: CASSPGPASYNSPLHF. The DNA of the CDR3 is TGTGCCAGCAGCCCTGGGCCGGCGTCCTATAATTCACCCCTCCACTTT.

This clonotype has ten or more counts. A much larger clone lies a single base off, so this may be a read error. The chain links TRBV6-2 or TRBV6-3 to TRBJ2-5; no firm D call. Germline V gives CDR1 MNHEY, CDR2 SVGEGT. The CDR3 contains 11 residues. With 4 bases removed from V and 4 bases from J, the gap between germline ends came to 4 bases. The CDR3 here is CASSSPETQYF. The CDR3 DNA reads TGTGCCAGCAGTTCCCCAGAGACCCAGTACTTC.

The chain couples TRBV27 to TRBJ2-2; 8 bases fit TRBD1. This CDR3 has 17 residues. V trimming: 0 bases; J trimming: 1 base; junction bases outside the gene matches: 4. The germline CDR1 and CDR2 sequences are MNHEY and SMNVEV (reference sequence). The CDR3 bases are TGTGCCAGCAGTTTATCGTTCGGGACAGGGAACACCGGGGAGCTGTTTTTT. Amino acids: CASSLSFGTGNTGELFF.